The 9 T cell receptor beta chains reported below all come from one sample, sequenced in a study of cytomegalovirus exposure and HLA in healthy donors. PCR amplification relied on 60 Vbeta primers (plus 13 Jbeta primers). TCRdb keeps only in-frame clones here, not all; method: immunoSEQ multiplex PCR. The sample lists 110,000 to 150,000 clones, about four fifths occurring once. Sequencing was performed on PBMCs. Every receptor here comes from a woman younger than 30 in good health and CMV-seropositive.

The rearrangement joins TRBV25-1 to TRBJ1-3; no clear D. The CDR3 loop spans 17 amino acids. CDR1 and CDR2 (germline): MGHDK, SYGVNS. Deletions cut 0 bases from V and 2 bases from J, with 14 bases between. The CDR3 loop is CASSEYLEGSTGNTIYF. The CDR3 DNA sequence: TGTGCCAGCAGTGAATATTTAGAGGGATCTACTGGAAACACCATATATTTT.

This clone turned up a few times. V gene TRBV4-2 combines with J gene TRBJ1-2; 7 bases line up with TRBD1. Germline trimming cut 3 bases from V and 4 bases from J; bases unmatched to any gene: 2. CDR3 length: 13 residues. Germline assignment: CDR1 LGHNA and CDR2 YNFKEQ. As DNA, the CDR3 is TGTGCCAGCAGCCAGGGGGACAGCTATGGCTACACCTTC. It yields the protein CASSQGDSYGYTF.

The rearrangement uses TRBV6-6 and TRBJ1-4; a weak D match, TRBD1 (5 bases). V lost 2 bases, J lost 0 bases, and 7 bases lay in between. CDR3 length: 15 residues. Germline values: CDR1 MNHNY, CDR2 SVGAGI (reference sequence). Here the CDR3 DNA reads TGTGCCAGCAGTTACGGGGGGGCAACTAATGAAAAACTGTTTTTT. Residues: CASSYGGATNEKLFF.

J is TRBJ2-5 and V is TRBV18; 7 positions match TRBD2. The CDR3 length is 13 residues. Germline V gene sequence: CDR1 KGHSH, CDR2 LQKENI. Losses at the gene ends were 3 bases for V and 5 bases for J; bases not matched to a gene: 3. CDR3 nucleotides: TGTGCCAGCTCACCCGGACTAGGGGAGACCCAGTACTTC. Translated, it gives CASSPGLGETQYF.

V and J are TRBV13 and TRBJ2-1, with TRBD2 identical over 8 bases. Germline trimming cut 5 bases from V and 8 bases from J; bases unmatched to any gene: 5. This CDR3 contains 13 residues. Germline V gene data show CDR1 as PRHDT and CDR2 as FYEKMQ (reference sequence). For the CDR3, the DNA is TGTGCCAGCAGCACCGGACTAGCCGATGAGCAGTTCTTC. It specifies CASSTGLADEQFF.

The chain uses TRBV19 and TRBJ1-5; D may be TRBD1 (6 bases). V lost 4 bases and J lost 6, with 10 bases in between. The CDR3 is 13 amino acids. Germline V CDR1 and CDR2: LNHDA, SQIVND (reference sequence). The DNA of the CDR3 is TGTGCCAGTAGTAACAGGGTCACTCAGCCCCAGCATTTT. Its protein is CASSNRVTQPQHF.

This chain uses TRBV6-5 with TRBJ2-7; D perhaps matches TRBD1 (6 bases). CDR3 length: 13 amino acids. V was cut by 4 bases and J by 4 bases, with 11 bases left in between. The germline gives CDR1 MNHEY, CDR2 SVGAGI. The CDR3 protein is CASSLPDRYEQYF. Here the CDR3 DNA reads TGTGCCAGCAGTTTGCCGGACAGATACGAGCAGTACTTC.

The table lists this clone with a count of one. The chain couples TRBV5-8 to TRBJ1-2; the match to TRBD1 covers 8 bases. The length of the CDR3 is 15 residues. V gave up 0 bases and J gave up 8 bases; unmatched junction bases: 9. Germline V lookup: CDR1 SGHTS, CDR2 YDEGEE. CDR3 sequence: CASSLGTGPWEGYTF. For the CDR3, the DNA is TGTGCCAGCAGCTTGGGGACAGGGCCTTGGGAGGGCTACACCTTC.

This sequence joins TRBV19 and TRBJ1-2; 7 nucleotides align to TRBD1. The CDR3 has 14 amino acids. The germline V gene has CDR1 LNHDA and CDR2 SQIVND (reference sequence). Trimming at V came to 7 bases and at J to 0 bases, leaving 5 bases not matched to a gene. CDR3 residues: CASTGTVPNYGYTF. The CDR3 DNA reads as TGTGCCAGTACAGGGACAGTACCTAACTATGGCTACACCTTC.